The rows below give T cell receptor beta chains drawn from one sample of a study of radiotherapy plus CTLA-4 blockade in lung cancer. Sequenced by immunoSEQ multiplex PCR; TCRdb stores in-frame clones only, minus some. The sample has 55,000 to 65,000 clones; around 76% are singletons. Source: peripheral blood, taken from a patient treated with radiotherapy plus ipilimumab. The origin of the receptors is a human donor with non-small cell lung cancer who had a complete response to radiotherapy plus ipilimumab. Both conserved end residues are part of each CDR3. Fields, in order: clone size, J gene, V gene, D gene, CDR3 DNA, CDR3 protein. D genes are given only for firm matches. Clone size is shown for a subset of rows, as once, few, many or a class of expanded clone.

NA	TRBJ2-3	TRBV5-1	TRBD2	TGCGCCAGCAGCTTCAGCGGGACCGACACAGATACGCAGTATTTT	CASSFSGTDTDTQYF
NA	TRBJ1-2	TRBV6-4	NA	TGTGCCAGCAGTCCCGGCGGTATAGCTAACTATGGCTACACCTTC	CASSPGGIANYGYTF
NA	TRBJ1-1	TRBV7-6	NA	TGTGCCAGCAGCCCTCTCTTACAGGAGGAAGCTTTCTTT	CASSPLLQEEAFF
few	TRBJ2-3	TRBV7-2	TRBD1	TGTGCCAGCAGCTTAGATCTTAGGACAGGGGGCGCCCCGGATACGCAGTATTTT	CASSLDLRTGGAPDTQYF
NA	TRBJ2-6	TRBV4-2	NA	TGTGCCAGCAGCCAAGATCTGCAGGGAGGTGGGGCCAACGTCCTGACTTTC	CASSQDLQGGGANVLTF
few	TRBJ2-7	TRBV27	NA	TGTGCCAGCAGTCCCCAGGGTAAGGTCGAGCAGTACTTC	CASSPQGKVEQYF
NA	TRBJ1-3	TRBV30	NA	TGTGCCTGGGGCGACGGCGGGGGAGGAAACACCATATATTTT	CAWGDGGGGNTIYF
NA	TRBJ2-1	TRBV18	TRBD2	TGTGCCAGCTCGACAGCGGGAGTAGGAACTGAGCAGCTCTTC	CASSTAGVGTEQLF
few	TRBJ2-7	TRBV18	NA	TGTGCCAGCTCACCGGGGGGTGCTGGGAGCTCCTACGAGCAGTACTTC	CASSPGGAGSSYEQYF
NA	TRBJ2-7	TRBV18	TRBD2	TGTGCCAGCTCACCATCCGGGACTAGCGGAGTCGAGCAGTACTTC	CASSPSGTSGVEQYF